This is a list of T cell receptor beta chains from one sample in a study of blood T cell repertoires in COVID-19. Sequenced by immunoSEQ multiplex PCR; TCRdb stores in-frame clones only, minus some. The sample lists hundreds of thousands of clones, approximately 90% seen once, with under 7% in the top ten. Sequencing input: PBMCs or T cells enriched from blood (not recorded which). The receptors shown here come from a woman aged 40 to 49 who had recovered from COVID-19. The CDR3 runs from the conserved cysteine through the conserved F or W. Each record gives: V gene, D gene, clone size, CDR3 length, J gene, CDR3 protein, CDR3 DNA. A D gene is named only where the DNA matches it firmly. Size values are once, few and many counts, or a class for expanded clones, and some rows have none.

v_call: TRBV11-2
d_call: -
clone_size: -
cdr3_length: 12
j_call: TRBJ1-6
cdr3_aa: CASSLNNSPLHF
cdr3_nt: TGTGCCAGCAGCCTTAATAATTCACCCCTCCACTTT

v_call: TRBV11-2
d_call: -
clone_size: -
cdr3_length: 18
j_call: TRBJ2-2
cdr3_aa: CASSLSHRSHENTGELFF
cdr3_nt: TGTGCCAGCAGCTTATCCCACAGGAGTCACGAGAACACCGGGGAGCTGTTTTTT

v_call: TRBV6-5
d_call: -
clone_size: -
cdr3_length: 14
j_call: TRBJ2-1
cdr3_aa: CASREGLRYNEQFF
cdr3_nt: TGTGCCAGCAGGGAGGGGTTGAGGTACAATGAGCAGTTCTTC

v_call: TRBV28
d_call: TRBD2
clone_size: -
cdr3_length: 14
j_call: TRBJ2-1
cdr3_aa: CASSLLAGVNEQFF
cdr3_nt: TGTGCCAGCAGTTTACTAGCGGGAGTTAATGAGCAGTTCTTC

v_call: TRBV19
d_call: TRBD1
clone_size: -
cdr3_length: 16
j_call: TRBJ2-1
cdr3_aa: CASRSTGSPLYNEQFF
cdr3_nt: TGTGCCAGTAGATCGACAGGGTCACCCCTTTACAATGAGCAGTTCTTC

v_call: TRBV27
d_call: TRBD1
clone_size: -
cdr3_length: 19
j_call: TRBJ1-4
cdr3_aa: CASSFYAGTGVGANEKLFF
cdr3_nt: TGTGCCAGCAGTTTCTACGCCGGGACAGGGGTCGGGGCTAATGAAAAACTGTTTTTT

v_call: TRBV21-1
d_call: -
clone_size: -
cdr3_length: 17
j_call: TRBJ1-3
cdr3_aa: CASSLPWAGGTGNTIYF
cdr3_nt: -

v_call: TRBV11-2
d_call: TRBD1
clone_size: -
cdr3_length: 15
j_call: TRBJ2-7
cdr3_aa: CASSSRQGVGYEQYF
cdr3_nt: TGTGCCAGCAGCTCAAGACAGGGGGTTGGCTACGAGCAGTACTTC

v_call: TRBV7-9
d_call: TRBD2
clone_size: -
cdr3_length: 18
j_call: TRBJ2-1
cdr3_aa: CASSLGLAGTSSYNEQFF
cdr3_nt: TGTGCCAGCAGCTTGGGACTAGCGGGGACGAGCTCCTACAATGAGCAGTTCTTC

v_call: TRBV6-6
d_call: -
clone_size: -
cdr3_length: 10
j_call: TRBJ2-7
cdr3_aa: CATGEYEQYF
cdr3_nt: TGTGCCACGGGAGAGTACGAGCAGTACTTC

v_call: TRBV7-2
d_call: -
clone_size: -
cdr3_length: 16
j_call: TRBJ2-5
cdr3_aa: CASSLVGAGSQETQYF
cdr3_nt: TGTGCCAGCAGCTTAGTCGGGGCGGGGTCCCAAGAGACCCAGTACTTC

v_call: TRBV18
d_call: -
clone_size: -
cdr3_length: 13
j_call: TRBJ2-7
cdr3_aa: CASSEDISYEQYF
cdr3_nt: TGTGCCAGCTCCGAGGACATCTCCTACGAGCAGTACTTC

v_call: TRBV9
d_call: -
clone_size: -
cdr3_length: 16
j_call: TRBJ2-2
cdr3_aa: CASSFPLGLNTGELFF
cdr3_nt: TGTGCCAGCAGCTTCCCCTTGGGGCTAAACACCGGGGAGCTGTTTTTT

v_call: TRBV7-2
d_call: TRBD1
clone_size: once
cdr3_length: 14
j_call: TRBJ2-2
cdr3_aa: CASSEDRGPGELFF
cdr3_nt: TGTGCCAGCAGCGAGGACAGGGGTCCCGGGGAGCTGTTTTTT

v_call: TRBV6-5
d_call: -
clone_size: -
cdr3_length: 13
j_call: TRBJ2-7
cdr3_aa: CASSQPASGEQYF
cdr3_nt: TGTGCCAGCAGTCAACCTGCCTCGGGGGAGCAGTACTTC

v_call: TRBV28
d_call: TRBD1
clone_size: -
cdr3_length: 15
j_call: TRBJ2-5
cdr3_aa: CASSLPGTGPETQYF
cdr3_nt: TGTGCCAGCAGTCTCCCCGGGACAGGGCCAGAGACCCAGTACTTC

v_call: TRBV28
d_call: -
clone_size: once
cdr3_length: 12
j_call: TRBJ1-2
cdr3_aa: CASSAGYYGYTF
cdr3_nt: TGTGCCAGCAGTGCAGGGTACTATGGCTACACCTTC

v_call: TRBV2
d_call: TRBD1
clone_size: once
cdr3_length: 14
j_call: TRBJ2-1
cdr3_aa: CASRPDRVKDEQFF
cdr3_nt: TGTGCCAGCAGACCCGACAGGGTGAAGGATGAGCAGTTCTTC

v_call: TRBV19
d_call: -
clone_size: -
cdr3_length: 15
j_call: TRBJ2-2
cdr3_aa: CASSIYGRNTGELFF
cdr3_nt: TGTGCCAGTAGTATCTACGGGAGGAACACCGGGGAGCTGTTTTTT